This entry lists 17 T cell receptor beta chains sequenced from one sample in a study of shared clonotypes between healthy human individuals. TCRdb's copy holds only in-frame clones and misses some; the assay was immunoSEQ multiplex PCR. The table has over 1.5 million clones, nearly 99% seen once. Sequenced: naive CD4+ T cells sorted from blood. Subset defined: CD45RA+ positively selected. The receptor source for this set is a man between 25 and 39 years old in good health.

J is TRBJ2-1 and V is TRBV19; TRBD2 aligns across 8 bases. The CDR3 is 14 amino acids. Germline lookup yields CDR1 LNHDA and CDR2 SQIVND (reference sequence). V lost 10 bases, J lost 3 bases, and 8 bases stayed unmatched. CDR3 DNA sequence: TGTGCCACGAGCGGGAGCTCCCGCTACAATGAGCAGTTCTTC. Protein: CATSGSSRYNEQFF.

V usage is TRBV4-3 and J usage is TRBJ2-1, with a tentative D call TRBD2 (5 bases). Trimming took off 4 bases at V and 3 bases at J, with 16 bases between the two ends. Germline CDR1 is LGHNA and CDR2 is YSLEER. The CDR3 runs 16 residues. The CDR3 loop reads CASSPQTGWNYNEQFF. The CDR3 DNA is TGCGCCAGCAGCCCACAGACGGGATGGAACTACAATGAGCAGTTCTTC.

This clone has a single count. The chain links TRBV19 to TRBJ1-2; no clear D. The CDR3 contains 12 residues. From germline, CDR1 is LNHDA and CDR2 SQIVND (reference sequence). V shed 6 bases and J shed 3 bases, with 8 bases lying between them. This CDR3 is CASRGIDYGYTF. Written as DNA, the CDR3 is TGTGCCAGTAGGGGAATAGACTATGGCTACACCTTC.

The CDR3 bases are TGTGCCAGCAGCTTACAGGGGACCACTGAAGCTTTCTTT. Protein: CASSLQGTTEAFF. This chain uses TRBV11-2 with TRBJ1-1, with D perhaps matching TRBD1 (6 bases). Trimming removed 2 bases from V and 4 bases from J, with 8 bases in between. The CDR3 totals 13 residues. The germline V gene encodes CDR1 SGHAT and CDR2 FQNNGV.

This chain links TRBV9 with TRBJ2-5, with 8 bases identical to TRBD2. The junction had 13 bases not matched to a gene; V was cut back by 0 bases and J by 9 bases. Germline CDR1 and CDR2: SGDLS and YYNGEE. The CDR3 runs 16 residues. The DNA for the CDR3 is TGTGCCAGCAGCGTAGTCGGAGCGGGAGACCCCGGAGCCCAGTACTTC. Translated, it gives CASSVVGAGDPGAQYF.

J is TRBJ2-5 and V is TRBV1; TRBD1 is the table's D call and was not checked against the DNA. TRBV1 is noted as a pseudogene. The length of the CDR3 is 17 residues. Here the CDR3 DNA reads TGCACCAGCAGCCAGATCTCCGAGCAGGGCCTTGGGGAGACCCAGTACTTC. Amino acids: CTSSQISEQGLGETQYF.

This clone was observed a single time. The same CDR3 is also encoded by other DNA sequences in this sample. The CDR3 DNA reads as TGTGCCAGCAGCCAAGATCTAACAGATACGCAGTATTTT. Protein: CASSQDLTDTQYF. The chain couples TRBV14 to TRBJ2-3; D ambiguous. V lost 0 bases, J lost 3 bases, and 4 bases lay in between. This CDR3 contains 13 residues. Germline CDR1 SGHDN, CDR2 FVKESK.

The CDR3 here is CASSAEMDDEQFF. In nucleotides, the CDR3 is TGTGCCAGCAGTGCTGAGATGGACGATGAGCAGTTCTTC. The rearrangement uses TRBV2 and TRBJ2-1; D gene unclear. The CDR3 spans 13 residues. Between the trimmed V and J ends, which lost 4 bases and 8 bases, there was a span of 12 bases. Germline-derived CDR1 and CDR2 are SNHLY and FYNNEI.

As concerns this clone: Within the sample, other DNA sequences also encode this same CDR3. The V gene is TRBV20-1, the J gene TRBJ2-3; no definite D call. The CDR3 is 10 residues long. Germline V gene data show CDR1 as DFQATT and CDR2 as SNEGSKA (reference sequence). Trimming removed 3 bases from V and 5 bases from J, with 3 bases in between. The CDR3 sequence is CSASEDTQYF. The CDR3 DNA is TGCAGTGCTAGTGAAGATACGCAGTATTTT.

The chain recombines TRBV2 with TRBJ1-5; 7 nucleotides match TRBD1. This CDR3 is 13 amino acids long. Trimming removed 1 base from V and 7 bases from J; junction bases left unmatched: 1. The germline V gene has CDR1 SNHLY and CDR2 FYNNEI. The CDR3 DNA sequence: TGTGCCAGCAGTGAAGAGGGACAGCAGCCCCAGCATTTT. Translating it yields CASSEEGQQPQHF.

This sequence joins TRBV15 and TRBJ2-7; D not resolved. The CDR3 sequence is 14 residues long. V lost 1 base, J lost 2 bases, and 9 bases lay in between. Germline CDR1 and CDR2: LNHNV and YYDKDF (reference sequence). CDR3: CATSRALQTYEQYF. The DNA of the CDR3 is TGTGCCACCAGCAGAGCTCTACAGACCTACGAGCAGTACTTC.

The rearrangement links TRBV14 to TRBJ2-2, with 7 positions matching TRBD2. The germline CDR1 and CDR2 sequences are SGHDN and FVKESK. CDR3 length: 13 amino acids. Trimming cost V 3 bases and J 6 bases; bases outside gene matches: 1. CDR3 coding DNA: TGTGCCAGCAGCCAGGGAGGGCCCGGGGAGCTGTTTTTT. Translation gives CASSQGGPGELFF.

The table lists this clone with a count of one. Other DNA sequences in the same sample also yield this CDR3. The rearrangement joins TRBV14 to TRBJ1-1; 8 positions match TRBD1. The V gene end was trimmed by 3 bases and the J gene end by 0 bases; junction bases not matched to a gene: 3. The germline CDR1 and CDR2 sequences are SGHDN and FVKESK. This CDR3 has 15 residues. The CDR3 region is CASSQRTGMNTEAFF. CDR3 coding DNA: TGTGCCAGCAGCCAGAGGACAGGGATGAACACTGAAGCTTTCTTT.

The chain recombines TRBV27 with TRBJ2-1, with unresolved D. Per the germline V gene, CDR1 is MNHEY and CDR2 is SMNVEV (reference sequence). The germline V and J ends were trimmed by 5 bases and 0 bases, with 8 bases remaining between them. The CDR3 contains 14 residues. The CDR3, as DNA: TGTGCCAGCAGTCGACGGCCCTCCTACAATGAGCAGTTCTTC. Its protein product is CASSRRPSYNEQFF.

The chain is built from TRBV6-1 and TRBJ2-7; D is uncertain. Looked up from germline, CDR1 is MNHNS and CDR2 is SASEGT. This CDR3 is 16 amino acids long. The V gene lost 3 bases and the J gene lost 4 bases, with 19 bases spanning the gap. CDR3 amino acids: CASSESTPIPLYEQYF. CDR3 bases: TGTGCCAGCAGTGAGTCCACCCCTATACCCCTTTACGAGCAGTACTTC.

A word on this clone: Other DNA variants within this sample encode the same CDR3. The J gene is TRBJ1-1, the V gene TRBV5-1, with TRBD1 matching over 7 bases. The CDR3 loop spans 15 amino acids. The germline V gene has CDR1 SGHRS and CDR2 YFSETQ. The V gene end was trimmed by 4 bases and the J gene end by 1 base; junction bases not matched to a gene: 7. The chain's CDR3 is CASSARTGENTEAFF. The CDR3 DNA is TGCGCCAGCAGCGCCCGGACAGGAGAGAACACTGAAGCTTTCTTT. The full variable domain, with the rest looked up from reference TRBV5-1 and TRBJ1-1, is KAGVTQTPRYLIKTRGQQVTLSCSPISGHRSVSWYQQTPGQGLQFLFEYFSETQRNKGNFPGRFSGRQFSNSRSEMNVSTLELGDSALYLCASSARTGENTEAFFGQGTRLTVV.

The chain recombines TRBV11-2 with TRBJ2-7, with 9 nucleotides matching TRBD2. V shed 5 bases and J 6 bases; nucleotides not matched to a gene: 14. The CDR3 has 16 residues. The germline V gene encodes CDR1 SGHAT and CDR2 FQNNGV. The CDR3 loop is CASSPQPGLAASEQYF. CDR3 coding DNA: TGTGCCAGCAGCCCACAACCGGGACTAGCAGCCTCCGAGCAGTACTTC.